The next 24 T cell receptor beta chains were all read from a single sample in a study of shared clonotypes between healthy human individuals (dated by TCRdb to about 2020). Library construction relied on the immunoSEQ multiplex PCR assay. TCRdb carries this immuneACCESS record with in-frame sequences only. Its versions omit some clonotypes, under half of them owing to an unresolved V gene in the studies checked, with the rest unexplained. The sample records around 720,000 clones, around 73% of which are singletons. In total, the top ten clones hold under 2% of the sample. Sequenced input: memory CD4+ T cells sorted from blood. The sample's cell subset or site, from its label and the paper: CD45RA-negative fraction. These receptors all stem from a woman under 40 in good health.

The CDR3 loop is CSVQTSAGVVYEQYF. CDR3 bases: TGCAGCGTACAGACTAGCGCTGGAGTAGTCTACGAGCAGTACTTC. The chain has TRBV29-1 and TRBJ2-7; 8 positions agree with TRBD2. V shed 6 bases and J 3 bases; nucleotides not matched to a gene: 13. Germline V CDR1 and CDR2: SQVTM, ANQGSEA. The CDR3 totals 15 residues.

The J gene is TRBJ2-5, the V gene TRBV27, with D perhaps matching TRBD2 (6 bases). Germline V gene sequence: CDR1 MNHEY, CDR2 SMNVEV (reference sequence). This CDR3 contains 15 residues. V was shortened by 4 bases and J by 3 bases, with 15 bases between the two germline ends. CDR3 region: CASSSLGSGEETQYF. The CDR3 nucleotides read TGTGCCAGCAGTTCCCTGGGGTCGGGGGAAGAGACCCAGTACTTC.

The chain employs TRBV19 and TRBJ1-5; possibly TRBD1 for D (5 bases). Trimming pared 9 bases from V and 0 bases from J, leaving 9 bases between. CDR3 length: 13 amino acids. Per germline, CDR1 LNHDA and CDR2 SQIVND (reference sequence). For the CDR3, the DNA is TGTGCCAGCACGACAGATAGCAATCAGCCCCAGCATTTT. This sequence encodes CASTTDSNQPQHF.

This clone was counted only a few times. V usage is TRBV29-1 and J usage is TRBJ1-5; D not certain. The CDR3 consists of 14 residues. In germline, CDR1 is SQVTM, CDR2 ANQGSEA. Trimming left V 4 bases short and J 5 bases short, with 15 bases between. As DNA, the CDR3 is TGCAGCGTTGCCAGTTCGGCCGACGATCAGCCCCAGCATTTT. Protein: CSVASSADDQPQHF.

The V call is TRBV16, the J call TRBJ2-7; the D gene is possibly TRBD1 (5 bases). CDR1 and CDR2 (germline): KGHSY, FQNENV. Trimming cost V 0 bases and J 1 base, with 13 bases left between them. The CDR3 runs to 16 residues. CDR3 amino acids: CASSQSSGLLSYEQYF. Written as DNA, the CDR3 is TGTGCCAGCAGCCAATCGTCAGGGCTTCTATCCTACGAGCAGTACTTC.

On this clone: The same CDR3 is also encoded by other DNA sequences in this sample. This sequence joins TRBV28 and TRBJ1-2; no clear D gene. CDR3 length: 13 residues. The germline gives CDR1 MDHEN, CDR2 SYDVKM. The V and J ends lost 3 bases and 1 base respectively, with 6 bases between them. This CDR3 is CASSFSRNYGYTF. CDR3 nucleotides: TGTGCCAGCAGTTTCTCCCGTAACTATGGCTACACCTTC.

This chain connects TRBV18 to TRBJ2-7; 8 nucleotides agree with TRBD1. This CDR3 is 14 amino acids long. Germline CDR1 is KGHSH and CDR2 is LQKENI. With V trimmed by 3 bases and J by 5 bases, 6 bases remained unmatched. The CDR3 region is CASSPRTGKNEQYF. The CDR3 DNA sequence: TGTGCCAGCTCACCGAGGACAGGGAAGAACGAGCAGTACTTC.

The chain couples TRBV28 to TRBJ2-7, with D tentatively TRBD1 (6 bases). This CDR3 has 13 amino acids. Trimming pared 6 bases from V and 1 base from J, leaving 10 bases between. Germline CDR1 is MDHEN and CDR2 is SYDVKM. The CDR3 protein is CASSPGHSYEQYF. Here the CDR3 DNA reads TGTGCCAGCAGCCCGGGACATTCCTACGAGCAGTACTTC.

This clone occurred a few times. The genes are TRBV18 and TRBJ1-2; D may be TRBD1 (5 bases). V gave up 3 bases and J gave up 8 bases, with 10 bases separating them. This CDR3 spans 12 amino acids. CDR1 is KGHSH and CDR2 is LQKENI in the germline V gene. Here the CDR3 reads CASSPEGEGYTF. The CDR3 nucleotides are TGTGCCAGCTCACCCGAAGGGGAAGGCTACACCTTC.

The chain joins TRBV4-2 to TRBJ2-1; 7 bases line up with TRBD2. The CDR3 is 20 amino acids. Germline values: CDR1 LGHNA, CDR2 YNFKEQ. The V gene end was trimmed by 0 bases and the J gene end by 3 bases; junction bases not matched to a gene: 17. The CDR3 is CASSQDSLAASSINYNEQFF. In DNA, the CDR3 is TGTGCCAGCAGCCAAGATTCGCTAGCGGCCTCATCGATAAACTACAATGAGCAGTTCTTC.

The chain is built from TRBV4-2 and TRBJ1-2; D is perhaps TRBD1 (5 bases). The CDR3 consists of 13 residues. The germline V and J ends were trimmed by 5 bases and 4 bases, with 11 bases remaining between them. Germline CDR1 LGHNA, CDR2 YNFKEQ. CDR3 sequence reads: CASSLATVYGYTF. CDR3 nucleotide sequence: TGTGCCAGCAGCTTGGCGACAGTCTATGGCTACACCTTC.

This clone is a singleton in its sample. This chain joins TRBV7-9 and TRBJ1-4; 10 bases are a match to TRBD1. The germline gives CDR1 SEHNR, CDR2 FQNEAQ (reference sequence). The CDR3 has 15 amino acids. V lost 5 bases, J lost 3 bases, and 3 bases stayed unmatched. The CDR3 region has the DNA TGTGCCAGCAGCGGGACAGGGGTGGCTAATGAAAAACTGTTTTTT. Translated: CASSGTGVANEKLFF.

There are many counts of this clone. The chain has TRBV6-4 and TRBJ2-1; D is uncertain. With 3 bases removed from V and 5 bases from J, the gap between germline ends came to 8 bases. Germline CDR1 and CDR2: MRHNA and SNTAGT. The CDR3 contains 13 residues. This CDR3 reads CASSEETHNEQFF. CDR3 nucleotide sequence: TGTGCCAGCAGTGAGGAGACACACAATGAGCAGTTCTTC.

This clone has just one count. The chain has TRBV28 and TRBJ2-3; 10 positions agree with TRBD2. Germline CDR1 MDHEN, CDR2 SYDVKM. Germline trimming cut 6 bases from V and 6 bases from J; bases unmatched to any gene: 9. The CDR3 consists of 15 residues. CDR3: CASSPPAGGGDTQYF. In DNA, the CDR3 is TGTGCCAGCAGCCCCCCAGCGGGAGGGGGTGATACGCAGTATTTT.

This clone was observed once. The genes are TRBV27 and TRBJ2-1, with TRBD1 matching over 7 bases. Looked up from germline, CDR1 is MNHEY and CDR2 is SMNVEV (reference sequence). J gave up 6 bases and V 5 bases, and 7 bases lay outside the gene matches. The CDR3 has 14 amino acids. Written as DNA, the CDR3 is TGTGCCAGCAGTCCCGAAAACAGGGGCAATGAGCAGTTCTTC. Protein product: CASSPENRGNEQFF.

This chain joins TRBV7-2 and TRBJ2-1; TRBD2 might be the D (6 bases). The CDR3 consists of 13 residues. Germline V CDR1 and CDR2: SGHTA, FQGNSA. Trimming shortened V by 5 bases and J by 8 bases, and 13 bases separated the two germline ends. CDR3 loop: CASSRLDNDEQFF. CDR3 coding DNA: TGTGCCAGCAGCCGACTAGATAACGATGAGCAGTTCTTC. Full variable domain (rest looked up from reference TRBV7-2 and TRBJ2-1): GAGVSQSPSNKVTEKGKDVELRCDPISGHTALYWYRQSLGQGLEFLIYFQGNSAPDKSGLPSDRFSAERTGGSVSTLTIQRTQQEDSAVYLCASSRLDNDEQFFGPGTRLTVL.

CDR3 in DNA: TGTGCCAGCAGTGTTGGAGCAAATCAGCCCCAGCATTTT. Protein sequence: CASSVGANQPQHF. This chain uses TRBV2 with TRBJ1-5; D gene ambiguous. Germline V gives CDR1 SNHLY, CDR2 FYNNEI. The CDR3 loop spans 13 amino acids. Trimming shortened V by 4 bases and J by 4 bases, and 8 bases separated the two germline ends.

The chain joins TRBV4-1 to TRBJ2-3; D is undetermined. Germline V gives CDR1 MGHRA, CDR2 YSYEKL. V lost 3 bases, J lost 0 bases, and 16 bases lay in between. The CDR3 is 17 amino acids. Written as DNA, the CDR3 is TGCGCCAGCAGCCAGTACCCCGCCGGCACTAGCACAGATACGCAGTATTTT. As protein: CASSQYPAGTSTDTQYF.

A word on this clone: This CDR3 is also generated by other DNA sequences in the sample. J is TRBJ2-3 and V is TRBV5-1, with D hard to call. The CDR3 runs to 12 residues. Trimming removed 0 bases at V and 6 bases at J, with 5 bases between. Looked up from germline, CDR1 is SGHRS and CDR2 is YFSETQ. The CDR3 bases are TGCGCCAGCAGCTTGGTGGGGGATACGCAGTATTTT. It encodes CASSLVGDTQYF.

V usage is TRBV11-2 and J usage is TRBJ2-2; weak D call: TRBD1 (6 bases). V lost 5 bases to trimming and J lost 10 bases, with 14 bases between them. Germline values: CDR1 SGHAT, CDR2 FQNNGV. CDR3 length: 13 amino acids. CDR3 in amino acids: CASSIRRGEELFF. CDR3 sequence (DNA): TGTGCCAGCAGCATCCGCAGGGGTGAGGAGCTGTTTTTT.

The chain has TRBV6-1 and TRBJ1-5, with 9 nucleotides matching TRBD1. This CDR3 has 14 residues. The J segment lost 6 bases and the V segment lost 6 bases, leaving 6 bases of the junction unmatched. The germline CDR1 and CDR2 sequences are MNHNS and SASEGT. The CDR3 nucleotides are TGTGCCAGCAGCTCACAGGGGGCGGCTCAGCCCCAGCATTTT. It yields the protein CASSSQGAAQPQHF.

The CDR3 DNA follows: TGTGCCAGCAGCCGGACAGTTGTAGGGAACACTGAAGCTTTCTTT. It codes for CASSRTVVGNTEAFF. The rearrangement uses TRBV7-2 and TRBJ1-1; perhaps TRBD1 as D (6 bases). Germline CDR1 and CDR2: SGHTA and FQGNSA. V dropped 5 bases and J dropped 1 base, with 14 bases sitting between them. CDR3 size: 15 residues. Variable domain in full (rest from reference TRBV7-2 and TRBJ1-1): GAGVSQSPSNKVTEKGKDVELRCDPISGHTALYWYRQSLGQGLEFLIYFQGNSAPDKSGLPSDRFSAERTGGSVSTLTIQRTQQEDSAVYLCASSRTVVGNTEAFFGQGTRLTVV.

In nucleotides, the CDR3 is TGTGCCAGTAGGGAACTAGCGGGAGGTGGTTCCACCTCACCCCTCGAGCTGTTTTTT. Residues: CASRELAGGGSTSPLELFF. The chain employs TRBV19 and TRBJ2-2, with TRBD2 identical over 12 bases. From germline, CDR1 is LNHDA and CDR2 SQIVND (reference sequence). The CDR3 totals 19 residues. With V trimmed by 6 bases and J by 11 bases, 22 bases remained unmatched.

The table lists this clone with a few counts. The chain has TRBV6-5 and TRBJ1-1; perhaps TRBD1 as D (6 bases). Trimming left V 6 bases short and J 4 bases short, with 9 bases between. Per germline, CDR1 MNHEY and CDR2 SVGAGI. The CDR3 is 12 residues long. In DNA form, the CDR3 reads TGTGCCAGCAGAACAGGGTCCACTGAAGCTTTCTTT. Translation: CASRTGSTEAFF.